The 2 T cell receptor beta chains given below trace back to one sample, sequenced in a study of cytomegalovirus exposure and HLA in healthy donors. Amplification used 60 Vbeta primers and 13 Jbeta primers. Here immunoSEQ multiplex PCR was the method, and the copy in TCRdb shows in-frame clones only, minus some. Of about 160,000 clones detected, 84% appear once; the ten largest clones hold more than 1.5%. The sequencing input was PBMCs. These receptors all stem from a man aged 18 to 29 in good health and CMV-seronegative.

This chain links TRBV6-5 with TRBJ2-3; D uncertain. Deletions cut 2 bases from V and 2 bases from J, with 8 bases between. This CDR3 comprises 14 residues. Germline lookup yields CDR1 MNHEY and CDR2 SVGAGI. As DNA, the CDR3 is TGTGCCAGCAGTTACACCGGAGCCACAGATACGCAGTATTTT. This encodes CASSYTGATDTQYF.

The CDR3 protein is CASSPDRGEQYF. The CDR3 DNA follows: TGCGCCAGCAGCCCGGACAGGGGTGAGCAGTACTTC. The rearrangement uses TRBV5-1 and TRBJ2-7, with 9 bases fitting TRBD1. The germline V gene encodes CDR1 SGHRS and CDR2 YFSETQ. With V trimmed by 4 bases and J by 7 bases, 3 bases remained unmatched. CDR3 length equals 12 residues.